Listed below are T cell receptor beta chains from one sample, sequenced in a study of OX40 agonist ivuxolimab in advanced cancers. The repertoire was sequenced with immunoSEQ multiplex PCR; TCRdb's copy has only in-frame clones and lacks some. Altogether 9,000 to 10,000 clones are present, approximately 70% being singletons, with the ten largest covering 25% to 35%. The sequenced sample was CD4+ or CD8+ T cells sorted from blood, obtained in a trial of the OX40 agonist ivuxolimab. The receptors originated from an adult with an advanced solid tumor such as melanoma, head and neck, liver or kidney cancer. CDR3s include the opening cysteine and the closing phenylalanine or tryptophan. The D gene is left open where the match is weak. Clone size is stated in some rows and not others, as once, few, many or a class when expanded.

J	V	D	length	size	DNA	CDR3
TRBJ1-4	TRBV7-9	TRBD1	14	NA	TGTGCCAGCAGCTTAGAGGGGGCAGGGGAAAAACTGTTTTTT	CASSLEGAGEKLFF
TRBJ2-2	TRBV7-6	NA	13	NA	TGTGCCAGCAGCTTTCGGGGGACCGGGGAGCTGTTTTTT	CASSFRGTGELFF
TRBJ2-7	TRBV7-9	NA	15	few	TGTGCCAGCAGCTTAGCCGGGGGTAGCTCCTACGAGCAGTACTTC	CASSLAGGSSYEQYF
TRBJ2-1	TRBV5-1	NA	15	NA	TGCGCCAGCAGCTTACCAACCGGGGACTACAATGAGCAGTTCTTC	CASSLPTGDYNEQFF
TRBJ2-2	TRBV7-8	NA	13	NA	TGTGCCAGCAGGAATGTGGGAACCGGGGAGCTGTTTTTT	CASRNVGTGELFF
TRBJ2-7	TRBV11-3	NA	13	NA	TGTGCCAGCAGCTTTAACCCGACCTACGAGCAGTACTTC	CASSFNPTYEQYF
TRBJ2-2	TRBV18	NA	16	NA	TGTGCCAGCTCACCGGAGCAGGCCGCGAACACCGGGGAGCTGTTTTTT	CASSPEQAANTGELFF
TRBJ2-1	TRBV28	NA	15	NA	TGTGCCAGCATGCTGGCGGGAAGCTCCTACAATGAGCAGTTCTTC	CASMLAGSSYNEQFF
TRBJ2-3	TRBV5-4	TRBD2	15	NA	TGTGCCAGCAGCTTGGCCTTGCGGGGGTTAGATACGCAGTATTTT	CASSLALRGLDTQYF
TRBJ2-3	TRBV10-2	NA	14	once	TGCGCCAGCAGTGAGGACAGGCCCACAGATACGCAGTATTTT	CASSEDRPTDTQYF
TRBJ2-7	TRBV10-3	NA	16	NA	TGTGCCATCAGTGAGTCGAAGAGAGGGTATGGGAACGAGCAGTACTTC	CAISESKRGYGNEQYF
TRBJ2-7	TRBV11-2	TRBD1	12	NA	TGTGCCAGCATGACAGGGGGCTACGAGCAGTACTTC	CASMTGGYEQYF
TRBJ2-3	TRBV27	TRBD2	16	NA	TGTGCCAGCAGTTTGGAATATAGCGGGGGGTTAGATACGCAGTATTTT	CASSLEYSGGLDTQYF
TRBJ2-7	TRBV2	TRBD2	15	medium-sized	TGTGCCAGCAGCGAGAGCGGGGGTCTCTCCTACGAGCAGTACTTC	CASSESGGLSYEQYF
TRBJ1-1	TRBV5-1	NA	15	few	TGCGCCAGCAGCACCGGGACGGCTTTGAACACTGAAGCTTTCTTT	CASSTGTALNTEAFF
TRBJ2-1	TRBV28	NA	11	NA	TGTGCCAGCAGTTCCTACAATGAGCAGTTCTTC	CASSSYNEQFF
TRBJ2-5	TRBV28	TRBD1	13	NA	TGTGCCAGCAGCCCGGGACAGTTAGAGACCCAGTACTTC	CASSPGQLETQYF
TRBJ1-2	TRBV7-9	NA	15	NA	TGTGCCAGCAGCTTAAATGGTGGGGGCGACGGTGGCTACACCTTC	CASSLNGGGDGGYTF
TRBJ2-6	TRBV28	NA	15	NA	TGTGCCAGCAGTCTTGAGGGAACTGGGGCCAACGTCCTGACTTTC	CASSLEGTGANVLTF
TRBJ2-2	TRBV19	NA	12	NA	TGTGCCACTGAGGGTTACACCGGGGAGCTGTTTTTT	CATEGYTGELFF
TRBJ2-7	TRBV6-5	NA	13	NA	TGTGCCAGCAGCTGGGGGCCGAACTACGAGCAGTACTTC	CASSWGPNYEQYF
TRBJ1-2	TRBV6-1	NA	13	few	TGTGCCAGCAGGGACACCTCTAACTATGGCTACACCTTC	CASRDTSNYGYTF
TRBJ1-1	TRBV5-6	NA	14	NA	TGTGCCAGCAGCTTGGCCGGAGGGAACACTGAAGCTTTCTTT	CASSLAGGNTEAFF
TRBJ2-6	TRBV7-9	TRBD1	19	few	TGTGCCAGCAGCTCAGGCCCGGGACAGCTATTCTCTGGGGCCAACGTCCTGACTTTC	CASSSGPGQLFSGANVLTF
TRBJ2-1	TRBV28	NA	14	few	TGTGCCAGCAGTTATACCGACAGTTCCAATGAGCAGTTCTTC	CASSYTDSSNEQFF
TRBJ1-5	TRBV4-1	TRBD1	17	NA	TGCGCCAGCAGCCAAGATTATGGGACAGGATTCGGGCAGCCCCAGCATTTT	CASSQDYGTGFGQPQHF
TRBJ2-3	TRBV5-1	NA	12	NA	TGCGCCAGCAGCACAGGGACAGATACGCAGTATTTT	CASSTGTDTQYF
TRBJ1-1	TRBV19	TRBD1	13	few	TGTGCCAGTAGCCTGACAGGGTACACTGAAGCTTTCTTT	CASSLTGYTEAFF
TRBJ1-5	TRBV19	TRBD1	17	many	TGTGCCAGTAGTATATACCCGGGACAGGGGGGCAATCAGCCCCAGCATTTT	CASSIYPGQGGNQPQHF
TRBJ2-7	TRBV5-5	NA	12	NA	TGTGCCAGCAGCCGGAACATCTACGAGCAGTACTTC	CASSRNIYEQYF
TRBJ2-1	TRBV5-6	NA	11	NA	TGTGCCAGCAGCTTTAGTACTGAGCAGTTCTTC	CASSFSTEQFF
TRBJ1-5	TRBV4-1	TRBD1	16	once	TGCGCCAGCAGCCAAGTTCAGGGGGCTGGGGATCAGCCCCAGCATTTT	CASSQVQGAGDQPQHF
TRBJ2-7	TRBV9	TRBD2	16	NA	TGTGCCAGCAGCGTCGGGGGGTCAGGGAATATCTTCGAGCAGTACTTC	CASSVGGSGNIFEQYF
TRBJ1-1	TRBV7-6	NA	14	once	TGTGCCAGCAGCTTGGGAGGATACGGGACTGAAGCTTTCTTT	CASSLGGYGTEAFF
TRBJ2-7	TRBV7-6	TRBD2	19	NA	TGTGCCAGCAGCTCACCGACCGGGACTAGCGGGAGTGCTAGGGACGAGCAGTACTTC	CASSSPTGTSGSARDEQYF
TRBJ2-3	TRBV28	NA	13	NA	TGTGCCAGCAGTTCTCAGGGGTTAGATACGCAGTATTTT	CASSSQGLDTQYF
TRBJ1-1	TRBV7-7	NA	12	medium-sized	TGTGTAGTCCGGGATTGGGGCACTGAAGCTTTCTTT	CVVRDWGTEAFF
TRBJ2-5	TRBV7-9	NA	14	NA	TGTGCCAGCAGACCCCGGGACTTGGGGGAGACCCAGTACTTC	CASRPRDLGETQYF
TRBJ2-2	TRBV11-2	NA	18	NA	TGTGCCAGCAAATCCCCATTGGGCGGGCGCCGGGACACCGGGGAGCTGTTTTTT	CASKSPLGGRRDTGELFF
TRBJ2-5	TRBV7-9	NA	15	once	TGTGCCAGCAGCTTCACATCCGGAGGCCAAGAGACCCAGTACTTC	CASSFTSGGQETQYF
TRBJ1-4	TRBV7-9	NA	14	once	TGTGCCATCCCACGGGGTGGGGCTAATGAAAAACTGTTTTTT	CAIPRGGANEKLFF
TRBJ2-6	TRBV28	NA	13	NA	TGTGCCAGCGAGGGATCTGGGGCCAACGTCCTGACTTTC	CASEGSGANVLTF
TRBJ2-3	TRBV11-2	TRBD1	15	NA	TGTGCCAGCAGCTTCGGCAGGGGGCCTGGAGATACGCAGTATTTT	CASSFGRGPGDTQYF
TRBJ1-2	TRBV7-9	NA	13	few	TGTGCCAGCAGCGAGCCCGGCGGATATGGCTACACCTTC	CASSEPGGYGYTF
TRBJ2-1	TRBV19	NA	13	NA	TGTGCCAGTAGTTGGGGGACCTACAATGAGCAGTTCTTC	CASSWGTYNEQFF
TRBJ2-3	TRBV28	NA	14	once	TGTGCCAGCAGCCCCCTGGGGCATACAGATACGCAGTATTTT	CASSPLGHTDTQYF
TRBJ1-1	TRBV2	TRBD1	14	NA	TGTGCCACTAAGTCCGGGACAGGGGACACTGAAGCTTTCTTT	CATKSGTGDTEAFF
TRBJ2-7	TRBV9	NA	14	NA	TGTGCCAGCAGCCCGGGACTCCCTCTCTACGAGCAGTACTTC	CASSPGLPLYEQYF
TRBJ2-7	TRBV6-1	NA	14	NA	TGTGCCAGCAGTGAAAAAGGACTTGCCTACGAGCAGTACTTC	CASSEKGLAYEQYF
TRBJ1-1	TRBV12-5	NA	15	NA	TGTGCTAGTGGCTCCACACGAGGGAATGGCGTCGGGGCTTTCTTT	CASGSTRGNGVGAFF
TRBJ2-5	TRBV11-2	TRBD1	15	NA	TGTGCCAGCAGCTTAGGGACAGGGTATCAAGAGACCCAGTACTTC	CASSLGTGYQETQYF
TRBJ2-1	TRBV13	TRBD2	18	NA	TGTGCCAGCAGCGTAACTAGCGGGGGGTGGAGCTCCTACAATGAGCAGTTCTTC	CASSVTSGGWSSYNEQFF
TRBJ1-5	TRBV28	NA	15	NA	TGTGCCAGCAGTGAGGGGGAGCGGGAAAATCAGCCCCAGCATTTT	CASSEGERENQPQHF